This record concerns one T cell receptor (beta chain) sequence. For every subset, genomic DNA was evenly distributed across several immunoSEQ plates. Here immunoSEQ multiplex PCR was the method, and the copy in TCRdb shows in-frame clones only, minus some. The sample shows 2 million to 3 million clones, approximately 90% of them seen only once. This entry is derived from a study of shared clonotypes between healthy human individuals. Sequencing used naive CD4+ T cells sorted from blood. Regarding subset: CD45RA+ positively selected. This clonotype originated in a man aged 18 to 29 in good health.

The CDR3 DNA is TGTGCCAGCAGCGTCCAGACTGCAAACAATGAGCAGTTCTTC. Its protein product is CASSVQTANNEQFF. The V and J genes are TRBV9 and TRBJ2-1; no clear D. V lost 2 bases, J lost 5 bases, and 11 bases lay in between. The length of the CDR3 is 14 residues. Germline-derived CDR1 and CDR2 are SGDLS and YYNGEE.